The entry below gives a single T cell receptor beta chain sequence along with its context. Its specificity is unknown. Data came from immunoSEQ multiplex PCR; TCRdb stores just in-frame clones and leaves some out. This sample has roughly 150,000 clones, with 75% to 90% found just once. The source of the sample is a study of cytomegalovirus exposure and HLA in healthy donors. Whole-study results and caveats: Cytomegalovirus status was reportedly diagnosed by the classifier with high sensitivity and specificity. Researchers counted some 150 TCR beta chains as cytomegalovirus-associated. Three chains tied to CMV proved CMV antigen-specific in vitro.

The CDR3 has 16 amino acids. V shed 5 bases, J shed 4 bases, and the junction held 13 bases outside the gene matches. Germline V gene sequence: CDR1 SEHNR, CDR2 FQNEAQ (reference sequence). The rearrangement uses TRBV7-9 and TRBJ2-5, with TRBD2 matching 7 bases. Sequenced material: PBMCs. The TCR was taken from a woman under 30 in good health and CMV-seronegative. In nucleotides, the CDR3 is TGTGCCAGCAGCATGAGGGAGGGCCCTTATGTAGAGACCCAGTACTTC. This codes for CASSMREGPYVETQYF. The variable domain in full, completed from reference TRBV7-9 and TRBJ2-5, reads DTGVSQNPRHKITKRGQNVTFRCDPISEHNRLYWYRQTLGQGPEFLTYFQNEAQLEKSRLLSDRFSAERPKGSFSTLEIQRTEQGDSAMYLCASSMREGPYVETQYFGPGTRLLVL.